Reported below is one T cell receptor (beta chain). This sample is drawn from a study of cytomegalovirus exposure and HLA in healthy donors. V lost 4 bases and J lost 1, with 12 bases in between. CDR1 is SGHRS, CDR2 YFSETQ, per germline. The CDR3 loop spans 14 amino acids. The PCR made use of 60 Vbeta and 13 Jbeta primers. Repertoires were generated with immunoSEQ multiplex PCR, while TCRdb's copy carries only in-frame clones and drops some. The repertoire holds approximately 110,000 clones, roughly 76% seen once, with around 14% in the top ten. The sequence derives from a woman aged 55 to 70 in good health and CMV-seropositive. The material sequenced was PBMCs. The chain carries TRBV5-1 and TRBJ2-7, with D possibly TRBD2 on 5 matching bases. CDR3 in DNA: TGCGCCAGCAGCCAGGAGGACTGGTCCTACGAGCAGTACTTC. Translation: CASSQEDWSYEQYF.